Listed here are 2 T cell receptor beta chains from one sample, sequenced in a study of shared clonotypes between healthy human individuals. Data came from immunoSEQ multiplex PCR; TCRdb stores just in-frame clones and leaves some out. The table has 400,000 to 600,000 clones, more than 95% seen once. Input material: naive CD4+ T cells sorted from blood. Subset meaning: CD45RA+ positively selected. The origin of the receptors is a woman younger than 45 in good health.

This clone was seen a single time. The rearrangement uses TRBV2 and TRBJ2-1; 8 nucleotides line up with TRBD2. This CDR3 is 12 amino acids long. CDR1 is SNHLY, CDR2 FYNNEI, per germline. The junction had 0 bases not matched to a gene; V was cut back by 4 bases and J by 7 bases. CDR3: CASSASGNEQFF. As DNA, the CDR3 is TGTGCCAGCAGTGCTAGCGGGAATGAGCAGTTCTTC.

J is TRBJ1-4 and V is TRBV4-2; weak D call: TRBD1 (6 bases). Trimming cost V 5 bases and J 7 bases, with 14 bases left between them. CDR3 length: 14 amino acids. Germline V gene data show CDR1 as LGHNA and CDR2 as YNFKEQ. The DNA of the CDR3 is TGTGCCAGCAGCTTGGGGCAGGGGTTTGAAAAACTGTTTTTT. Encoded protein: CASSLGQGFEKLFF.